One T cell receptor (beta chain) is described in this entry. What it binds is unknown. Assay execution proceeded at the deep level. The method was immunoSEQ multiplex PCR; TCRdb's version includes in-frame clones alone and lacks a portion of them. The table records roughly 2.2 million clones, about 92% of them present only once. These data originate in a study of shared clonotypes between healthy human individuals. The study's findings and limits: Among donors, sharing of clonotypes was expected to be affected by sequencing depth.

Germline-derived CDR1 and CDR2 are SGHNT and YYREEE (reference sequence). The V gene end was trimmed by 3 bases and the J gene end by 7 bases; junction bases not matched to a gene: 8. This CDR3 region has 14 residues. The sample was naive CD4+ T cells from PBMCs. The subset here: CD45RA+ positively selected. The source is a man aged 18 to 30 in good health. Some clones in this sample may be carry-over from other donors' samples. This sequence joins TRBV5-4 and TRBJ2-5, with 8 bases fitting TRBD2. For the CDR3, the DNA is TGTGCCAGCAGCTACAGCGGGAGTCGGGGGACCCAGTACTTC. Its translation is CASSYSGSRGTQYF.